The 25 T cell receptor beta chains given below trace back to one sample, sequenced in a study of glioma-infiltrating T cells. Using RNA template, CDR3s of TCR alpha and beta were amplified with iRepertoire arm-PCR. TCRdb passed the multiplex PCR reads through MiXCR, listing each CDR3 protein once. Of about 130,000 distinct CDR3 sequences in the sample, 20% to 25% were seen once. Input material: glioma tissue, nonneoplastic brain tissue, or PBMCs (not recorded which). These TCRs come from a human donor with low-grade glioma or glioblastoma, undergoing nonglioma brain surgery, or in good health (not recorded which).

CDR3 loop: CASSSDRNSGNTIYF. DNA of the CDR3: TGTGCCAGCAGTTCGGACAGAAACTCTGGAAACACCATATATTTT. The V and J genes are TRBV7-9 and TRBJ1-3, with D possibly being TRBD1 (6 bases). The CDR3 consists of 15 residues. Germline V gene sequence: CDR1 SEHNR, CDR2 FQNEAQ (reference sequence). V lost 6 bases to trimming and J lost 0 bases, with 12 bases between them. The full variable domain, its missing parts supplied by reference TRBV7-9 and TRBJ1-3, is DTGVSQNPRHKITKRGQNVTFRCDPISEHNRLYWYRQTLGQGPEFLTYFQNEAQLEKSRLLSDRFSAERPKGSFSTLEIQRTEQGDSAMYLCASSSDRNSGNTIYFGEGSWLTVV.

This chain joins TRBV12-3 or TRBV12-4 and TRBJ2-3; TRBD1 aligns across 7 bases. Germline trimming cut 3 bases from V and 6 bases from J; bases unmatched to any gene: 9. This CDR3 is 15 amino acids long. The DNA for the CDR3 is TGTGCCAGCAGTTTCGTACAGGGGAATAGGGATACGCAGTATTTT. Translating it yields CASSFVQGNRDTQYF.

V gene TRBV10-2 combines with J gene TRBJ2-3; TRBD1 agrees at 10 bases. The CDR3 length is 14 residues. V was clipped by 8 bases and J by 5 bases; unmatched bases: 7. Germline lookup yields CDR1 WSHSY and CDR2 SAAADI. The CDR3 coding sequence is TGCGCCAGCCGTCGGGACAGGGGTTTAGATACGCAGTATTTT. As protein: CASRRDRGLDTQYF.

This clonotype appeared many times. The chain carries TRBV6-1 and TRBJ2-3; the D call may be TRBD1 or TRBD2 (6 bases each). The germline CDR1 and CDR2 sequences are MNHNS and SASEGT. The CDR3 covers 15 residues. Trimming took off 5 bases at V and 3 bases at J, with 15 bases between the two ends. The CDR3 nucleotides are TGTGCCAGCAGTTCGCCCGGGGGCAGGACAGATACGCAGTATTTT. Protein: CASSSPGGRTDTQYF.

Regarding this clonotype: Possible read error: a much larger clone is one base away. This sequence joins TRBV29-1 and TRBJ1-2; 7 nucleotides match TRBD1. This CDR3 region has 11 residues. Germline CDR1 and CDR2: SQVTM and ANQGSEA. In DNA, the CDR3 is TGCAGCGACACGACAGGGAGCGGCTACAACTTC. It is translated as CSDTTGSGYNF.

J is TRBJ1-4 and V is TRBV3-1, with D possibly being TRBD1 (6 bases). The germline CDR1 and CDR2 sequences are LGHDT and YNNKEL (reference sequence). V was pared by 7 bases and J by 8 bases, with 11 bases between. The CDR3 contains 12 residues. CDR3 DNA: TGTGCCAGCAAGGGGGATCGAGAAAAACTGTTTTTT. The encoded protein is CASKGDREKLFF.

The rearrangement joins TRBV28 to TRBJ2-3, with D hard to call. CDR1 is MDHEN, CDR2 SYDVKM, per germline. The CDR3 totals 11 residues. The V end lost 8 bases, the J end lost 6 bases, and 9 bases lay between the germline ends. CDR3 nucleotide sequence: TGTGCCAGCGAGTATTGGGATACGCAGTATTTT. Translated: CASEYWDTQYF.

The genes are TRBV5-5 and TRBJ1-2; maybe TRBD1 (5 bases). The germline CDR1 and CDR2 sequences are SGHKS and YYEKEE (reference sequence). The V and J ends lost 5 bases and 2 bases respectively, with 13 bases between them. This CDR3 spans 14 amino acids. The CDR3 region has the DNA TGTGCCAGCAGTTCGGGACGGACCAACTATGGCTACACCTTC. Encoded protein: CASSSGRTNYGYTF.

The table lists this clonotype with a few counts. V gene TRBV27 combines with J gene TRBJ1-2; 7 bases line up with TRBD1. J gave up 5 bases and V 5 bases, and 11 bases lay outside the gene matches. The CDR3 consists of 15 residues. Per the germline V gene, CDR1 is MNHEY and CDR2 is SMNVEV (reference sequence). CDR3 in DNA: TGTGCCAGCAGTCCCTACAGGGGAGGAAATTATGGCTACACCTTC. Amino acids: CASSPYRGGNYGYTF.

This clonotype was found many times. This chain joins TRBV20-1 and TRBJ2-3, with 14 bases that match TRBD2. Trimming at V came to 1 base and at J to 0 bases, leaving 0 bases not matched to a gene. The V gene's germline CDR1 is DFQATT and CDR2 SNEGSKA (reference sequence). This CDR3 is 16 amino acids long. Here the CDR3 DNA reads TGCAGTGCTAGAGGGACTAGCGGGGGGAGCACAGATACGCAGTATTTT. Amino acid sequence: CSARGTSGGSTDTQYF.

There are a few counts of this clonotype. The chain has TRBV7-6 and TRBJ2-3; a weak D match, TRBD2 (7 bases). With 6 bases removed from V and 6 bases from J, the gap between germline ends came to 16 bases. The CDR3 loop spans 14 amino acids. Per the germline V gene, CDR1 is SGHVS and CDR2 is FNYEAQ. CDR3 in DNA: TGTGCCAGCAGTAAGGGGGGGTCAAGGGATACGCAGTATTTT. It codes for CASSKGGSRDTQYF.

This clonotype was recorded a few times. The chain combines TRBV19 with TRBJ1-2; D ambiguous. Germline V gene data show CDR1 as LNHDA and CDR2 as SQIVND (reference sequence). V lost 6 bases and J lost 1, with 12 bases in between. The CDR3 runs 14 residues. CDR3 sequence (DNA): TGTGCCAGTAGGGCGGAGCCGATTAACTATGGCTACACCTTC. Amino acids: CASRAEPINYGYTF.

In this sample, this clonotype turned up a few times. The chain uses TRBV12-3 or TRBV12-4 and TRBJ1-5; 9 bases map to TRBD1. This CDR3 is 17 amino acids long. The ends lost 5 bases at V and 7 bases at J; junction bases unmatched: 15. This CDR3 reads CASSPPMDRGSRQPQHF. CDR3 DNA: TGTGCCAGCAGTCCGCCTATGGACAGGGGATCGCGGCAGCCCCAGCATTTT.

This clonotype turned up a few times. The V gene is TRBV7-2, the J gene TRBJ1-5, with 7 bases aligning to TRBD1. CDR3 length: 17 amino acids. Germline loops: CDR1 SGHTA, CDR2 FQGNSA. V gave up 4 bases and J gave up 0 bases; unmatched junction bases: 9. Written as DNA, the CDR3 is TGTGCCAGCAGCTCCCGAGGGACAGCTAATAGCAATCAGCCCCAGCATTTT. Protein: CASSSRGTANSNQPQHF.

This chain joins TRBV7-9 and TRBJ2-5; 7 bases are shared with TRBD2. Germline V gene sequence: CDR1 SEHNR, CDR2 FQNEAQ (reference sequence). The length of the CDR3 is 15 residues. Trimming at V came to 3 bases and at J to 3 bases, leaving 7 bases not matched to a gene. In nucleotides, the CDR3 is TGTGCCAGCAGCTTGCAGCGGGGCGAGGAAGAGACCCAGTACTTC. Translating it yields CASSLQRGEEETQYF.

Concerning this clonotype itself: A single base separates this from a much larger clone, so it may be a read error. Here the CDR3 DNA reads TGTGCCAGCATCCAGGGGTCCCTGTACGATGAGCAGTTCTTC. It translates to CASIQGSLYDEQFF. The V call is TRBV6-6, the J call TRBJ2-1, with a weak D call TRBD1 (6 bases). The CDR3 runs 14 residues. Germline V gene sequence: CDR1 MNHNY, CDR2 SVGAGI (reference sequence). V lost 7 bases to trimming and J lost 8 bases, with 18 bases between them.

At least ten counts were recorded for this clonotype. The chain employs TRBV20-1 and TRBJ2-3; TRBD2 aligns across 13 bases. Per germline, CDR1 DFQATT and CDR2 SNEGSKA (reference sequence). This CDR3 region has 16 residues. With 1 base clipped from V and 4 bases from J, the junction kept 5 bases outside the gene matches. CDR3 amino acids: CSARVTSGGAADTQYF. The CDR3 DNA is TGCAGTGCTAGAGTCACTAGCGGGGGGGCCGCAGATACGCAGTATTTT.

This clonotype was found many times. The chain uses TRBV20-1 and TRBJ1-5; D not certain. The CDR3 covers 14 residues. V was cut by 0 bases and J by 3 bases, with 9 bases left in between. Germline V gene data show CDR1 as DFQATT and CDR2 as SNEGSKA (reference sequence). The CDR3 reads CSARDRLSNQPQHF. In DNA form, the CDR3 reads TGCAGTGCTAGAGATCGGCTCTCCAATCAGCCCCAGCATTTT.

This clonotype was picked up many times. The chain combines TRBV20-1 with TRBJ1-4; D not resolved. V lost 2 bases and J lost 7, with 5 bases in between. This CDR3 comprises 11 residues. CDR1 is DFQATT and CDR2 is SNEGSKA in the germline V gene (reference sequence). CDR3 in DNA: TGCAGTGCTAGATACGGTGAAAAACTGTTTTTT. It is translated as CSARYGEKLFF.

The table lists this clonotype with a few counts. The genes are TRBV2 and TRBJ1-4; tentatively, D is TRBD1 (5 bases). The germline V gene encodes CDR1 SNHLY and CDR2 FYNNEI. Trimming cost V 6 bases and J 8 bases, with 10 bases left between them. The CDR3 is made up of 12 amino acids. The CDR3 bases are TGTGCCAGCAGGAAACAGGAGGAAAAACTGTTTTTT. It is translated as CASRKQEEKLFF.

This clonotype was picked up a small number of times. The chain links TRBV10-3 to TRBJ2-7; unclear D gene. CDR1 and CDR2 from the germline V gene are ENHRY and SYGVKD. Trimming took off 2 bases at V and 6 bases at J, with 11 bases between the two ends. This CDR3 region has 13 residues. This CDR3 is CAISEDQVSEQYV. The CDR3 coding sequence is TGTGCCATCAGTGAGGACCAGGTCAGCGAGCAGTACGTC.

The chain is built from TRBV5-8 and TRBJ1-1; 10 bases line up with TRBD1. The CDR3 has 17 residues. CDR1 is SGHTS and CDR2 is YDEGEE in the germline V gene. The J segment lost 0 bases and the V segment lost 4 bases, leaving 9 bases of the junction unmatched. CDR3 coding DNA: TGTGCCAGCAGCGCTACCGGGACAGGGGCCTTGAACACTGAAGCTTTCTTT. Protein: CASSATGTGALNTEAFF.

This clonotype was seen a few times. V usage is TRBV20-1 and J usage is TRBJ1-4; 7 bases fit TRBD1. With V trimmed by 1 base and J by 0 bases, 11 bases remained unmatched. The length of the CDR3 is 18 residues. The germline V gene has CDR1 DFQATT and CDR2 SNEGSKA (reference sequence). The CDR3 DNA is TGCAGTGCTAGAGTGGGGACAGCCCAATTTGCAACTAATGAAAAACTGTTTTTT. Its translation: CSARVGTAQFATNEKLFF.

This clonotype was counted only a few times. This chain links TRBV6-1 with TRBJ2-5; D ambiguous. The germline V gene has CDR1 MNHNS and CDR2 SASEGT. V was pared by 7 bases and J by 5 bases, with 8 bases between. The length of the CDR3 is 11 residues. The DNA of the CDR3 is TGTGCCAGCACGCTTGCGGAGACCCAGTACTTC. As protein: CASTLAETQYF.

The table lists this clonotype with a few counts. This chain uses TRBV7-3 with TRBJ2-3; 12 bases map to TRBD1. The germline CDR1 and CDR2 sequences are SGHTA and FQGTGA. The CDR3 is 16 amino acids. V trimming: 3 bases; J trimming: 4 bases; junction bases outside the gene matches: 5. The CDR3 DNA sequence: TGTGCCAGCAGCTTTGGAGGGACAGGGGGCGCAGATACGCAGTATTTT. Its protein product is CASSFGGTGGADTQYF.